There are a few counts of the clone carrying this T cell receptor beta chain. The antigen remains unidentified. The data were obtained in a study of beta chain features in type 1 diabetes. Overall study: The patient and healthy donor groups were comparable for age, gender and cell yields. All samples together contributed around 98,000,000 sorted cells for examination. Study observations and caveats: Lower insertion and higher deletion counts appeared at VDJ junctions in type 1 diabetes patients.

Reverse transcription of all isolated RNA meant that expressed TCRB transcripts were sequenced. Profiling relied on immunoSEQ multiplex PCR, and the TCRdb table lists in-frame clones only, not all of them. Among 400,000 to 550,000 clones listed, roughly an eighth were seen once. Per germline, CDR1 SEHNR and CDR2 FQNEAQ (reference sequence). The length of the CDR3 is 13 residues. With V trimmed by 7 bases and J by 3 bases, 6 bases remained unmatched. Purity (above 95%) was reached by all sorted populations. The gene calls are TRBV7-9 and TRBJ2-7; TRBD1 agrees at 7 bases. The origin of this receptor is a woman younger than 30 in good health. The sequencing input was naive CD4+ T cells from blood. CDR3 amino acids: CASNRDSNYEQYF. The DNA for the CDR3 is TGTGCCAGCAACAGGGACAGCAACTACGAGCAGTACTTC.